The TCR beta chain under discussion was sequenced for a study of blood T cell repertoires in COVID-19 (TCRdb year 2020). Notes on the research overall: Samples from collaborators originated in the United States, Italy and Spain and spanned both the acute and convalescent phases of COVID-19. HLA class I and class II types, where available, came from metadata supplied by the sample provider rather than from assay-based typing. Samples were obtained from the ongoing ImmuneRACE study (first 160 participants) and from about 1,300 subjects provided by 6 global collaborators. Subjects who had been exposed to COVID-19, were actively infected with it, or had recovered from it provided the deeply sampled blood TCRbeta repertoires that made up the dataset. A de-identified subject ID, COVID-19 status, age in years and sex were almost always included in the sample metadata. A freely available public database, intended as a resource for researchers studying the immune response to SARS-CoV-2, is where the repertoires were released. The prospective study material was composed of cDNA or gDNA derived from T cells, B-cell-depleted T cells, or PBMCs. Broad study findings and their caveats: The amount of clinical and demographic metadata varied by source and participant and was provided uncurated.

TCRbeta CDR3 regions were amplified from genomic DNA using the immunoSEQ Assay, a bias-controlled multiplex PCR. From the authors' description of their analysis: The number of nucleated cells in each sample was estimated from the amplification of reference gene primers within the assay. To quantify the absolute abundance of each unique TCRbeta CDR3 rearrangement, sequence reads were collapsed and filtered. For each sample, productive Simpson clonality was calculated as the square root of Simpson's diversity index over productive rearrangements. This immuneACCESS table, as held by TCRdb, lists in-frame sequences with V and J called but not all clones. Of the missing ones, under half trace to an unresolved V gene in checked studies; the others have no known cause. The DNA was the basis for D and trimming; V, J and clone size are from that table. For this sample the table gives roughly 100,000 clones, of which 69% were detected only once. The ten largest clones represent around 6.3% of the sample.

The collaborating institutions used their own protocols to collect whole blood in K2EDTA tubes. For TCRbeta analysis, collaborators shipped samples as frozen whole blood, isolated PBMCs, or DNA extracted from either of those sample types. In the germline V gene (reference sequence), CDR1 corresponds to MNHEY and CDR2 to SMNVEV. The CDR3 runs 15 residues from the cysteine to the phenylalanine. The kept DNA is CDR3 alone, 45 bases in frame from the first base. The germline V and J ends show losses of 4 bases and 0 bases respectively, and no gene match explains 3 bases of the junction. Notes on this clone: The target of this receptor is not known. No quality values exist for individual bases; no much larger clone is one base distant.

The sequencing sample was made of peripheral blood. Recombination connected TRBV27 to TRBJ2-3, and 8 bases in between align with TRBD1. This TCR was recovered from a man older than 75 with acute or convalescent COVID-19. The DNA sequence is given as TGTGCCAGCAGTTCTTACAGGGGGAGCACAGATACGCAGTATTTT. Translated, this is CASSSYRGSTDTQYF.